These 10 T cell receptor beta chains share one sample of origin, sequenced in a study of siplizumab effects on memory and regulatory T cells. This table comes from immunoSEQ multiplex PCR, and its TCRdb copy is limited to in-frame clones, with some not included. The table lists 90,000 to 130,000 clones, more than 90% of them singletons. Sequencing was done on a sample of CD4+ T cells sorted from blood. These receptors originate from a human donor in good health.

Comment on this clone: Because it lacks the conserved phenylalanine or tryptophan at the end, this CDR3 is likely a read error. The DNA is omitted, as the CDR3 cannot be located on it reliably, and the CDR3 follows TCRdb's listing. V gene TRBV28 combines with J gene TRBJ2-7; TRBD1, as called in the table, went unchecked against the DNA. The CDR3 contains 13 residues when both ends are counted. Per germline, CDR1 MDHEN and CDR2 SYDVKM. CDR3 region: CASSPNSGTPRCD.

This chain connects TRBV6-5 to TRBJ1-2; 7 bases are a match to TRBD1. The CDR3 runs 13 residues. The V segment lost 6 bases and the J segment 7 bases; nucleotides outside the gene matches: 8. Germline CDR1 MNHEY, CDR2 SVGAGI. CDR3 amino acids: CASRPGTAGGYTF. The CDR3 DNA reads as TGTGCCAGCAGACCCGGGACAGCAGGTGGCTACACCTTC.

The chain is built from TRBV12-5 and TRBJ2-3; D might be TRBD2 (6 bases). Trimming left V 1 base short and J 3 bases short, with 14 bases between. The length of the CDR3 is 16 residues. CDR1 is LGHNT, CDR2 FRNRAP, per germline. CDR3 sequence (DNA): TGTGCTAGTGGTTTGGGTCTCACTAGCTCGACAGATACGCAGTATTTT. Translation gives CASGLGLTSSTDTQYF. Filled out from reference TRBV12-5 and TRBJ2-3, the complete variable domain reads DARVTQTPRHKVTEMGQEVTMRCQPILGHNTVFWYRQTMMQGLELLAYFRNRAPLDDSGMPKDRFSAEMPDATLATLKIQPSEPRDSAVYFCASGLGLTSSTDTQYFGPGTRLTVL.

The chain links TRBV6-6 to TRBJ2-1; 8 nucleotides agree with TRBD2. The CDR3 length is 16 residues. After removal of 10 bases from V and 4 bases from J, the junction contained 15 bases not matched to a gene. CDR1 and CDR2 (germline): MNHNY, SVGAGI (reference sequence). The CDR3 DNA reads as TGTGCCACCCTCATTCCAACTAGCGGCCGTTACAATGAGCAGTTCTTC. It codes for CATLIPTSGRYNEQFF.

The chain carries TRBV19 and TRBJ2-3, with 8 bases that match TRBD1. V lost 5 bases and J lost 4; bases outside the gene matches: 5. From germline, CDR1 is LNHDA and CDR2 SQIVND (reference sequence). This CDR3 is built from 14 residues. The chain's CDR3 is CASSSIQGADTQYF. The CDR3 bases are TGTGCCAGTAGTTCGATACAGGGGGCAGATACGCAGTATTTT.

This clone was detected only once. The genes are TRBV19 and TRBJ2-4; 8 bases are a match to TRBD2. Germline V gene lookup returns CDR1 LNHDA and CDR2 SQIVND (reference sequence). This CDR3 has 16 amino acids. V was pared by 3 bases and J by 8 bases, with 12 bases of the junction left unmatched. The DNA for the CDR3 is TGTGCCAGTAGTATTGGAGCTAGCGGGTCCTATGACATTCAGTACTTC. This sequence encodes CASSIGASGSYDIQYF.

The rearrangement uses TRBV5-1 and TRBJ2-4, with 9 bases aligning to TRBD1. The trim removed 2 bases at V and 5 bases at J, leaving 2 bases unmatched. This CDR3 spans 14 amino acids. Germline CDR1 is SGHRS and CDR2 is YFSETQ. CDR3 DNA sequence: TGCGCCAGCAGCTTCGGACAGGGGCAAAACATTCAGTACTTC. Protein product: CASSFGQGQNIQYF.

The V and J genes are TRBV18 and TRBJ1-1, with 8 bases fitting TRBD1. This CDR3 has 13 amino acids. Germline CDR1 reads KGHSH; CDR2 reads LQKENI. With 4 bases clipped from V and 7 bases from J, the junction kept 5 bases outside the gene matches. DNA of the CDR3: TGTGCCAGCTCACAACAGGGGGAAAATGAAGCTTTCTTT. It codes for CASSQQGENEAFF.

The count of this clone is one. This chain connects TRBV5-1 to TRBJ2-5; 8 nucleotides align to TRBD1. TRBJ2-7 explains the end of the DNA better; the J call may be wrong. This CDR3 contains 15 residues. The germline CDR1 and CDR2 sequences are SGHRS and YFSETQ. DNA of the CDR3: TGCGCCAGCAGCCTACAGGGGGAGGCTATATACGAGCAGTACTTC. Its translation is CASSLQGEAIYEQYF.

The chain is built from TRBV5-6 and TRBJ1-1; the D is unclear. Trimming took 1 base from V and 1 from J, leaving 2 bases between them. This CDR3 has 12 amino acids. CDR1 is SGHDT, CDR2 YYEEEE, per germline. The CDR3 DNA reads as TGTGCCAGCAGCTTGTGGAACACTGAAGCTTTCTTT. Its translation is CASSLWNTEAFF.